These 15 T cell receptor beta chains share one sample of origin, sequenced in a study of CD8 T cells in Susac syndrome. Random hexamers were used to reverse transcribe an amount of about 0.5 to 1 ug RNA. TCRdb used MiXCR to reprocess the immunoSEQ multiplex PCR reads, holding one entry per CDR3 protein. This table has under 95,000 distinct CDR3 sequences, around 93% appearing once. The sample taken for sequencing was CD8+ T cells from PBMCs. The source is a human donor with Susac syndrome.

J is TRBJ2-2 and V is TRBV20-1; 8 bases map to TRBD1. Trimming at V came to 3 bases and at J to 6 bases, leaving 12 bases not matched to a gene. The CDR3 runs to 16 residues. CDR1 is DFQATT, CDR2 SNEGSKA, per germline (reference sequence). The chain's CDR3 is CSASAFRGQNPGELFF. In DNA, the CDR3 is TGCAGTGCTAGTGCGTTCAGGGGGCAAAATCCCGGGGAGCTGTTTTTT.

The chain is built from TRBV4-3 and TRBJ2-1; D is possibly TRBD1 (7 bases). Per the germline V gene, CDR1 is LGHNA and CDR2 is YSLEER. The V end lost 2 bases, the J end lost 0 bases, and 11 bases lay between the germline ends. The CDR3 consists of 16 residues. For the CDR3, the DNA is TGCGCCAGCAGCCAATTCCAGGGGGGCTCCTACAATGAGCAGTTCTTC. The encoded protein is CASSQFQGGSYNEQFF.

The chain combines TRBV5-1 with TRBJ2-1; 7 nucleotides agree with TRBD2. The germline gives CDR1 SGHRS, CDR2 YFSETQ. V lost 0 bases and J lost 5; bases outside the gene matches: 5. This CDR3 contains 15 residues. The CDR3 sequence: CASSLEAGKNNEQFF. The CDR3 DNA reads TGCGCCAGCAGCTTGGAAGCGGGGAAAAACAATGAGCAGTTCTTC.

This chain links TRBV7-9 with TRBJ2-1; tentatively, D is TRBD1 (6 bases). Germline V gene sequence: CDR1 SEHNR, CDR2 FQNEAQ (reference sequence). The V end lost 3 bases, the J end lost 13 bases, and 10 bases lay between the germline ends. The CDR3 loop spans 11 amino acids. DNA for the CDR3: TGTGCCAGCAGCTTTGGGGACAACCAGTTCTTC. It yields the protein CASSFGDNQFF.

This chain links TRBV5-1 with TRBJ2-5, with no clear D. From germline, CDR1 is SGHRS and CDR2 YFSETQ. CDR3 length: 13 residues. V gave up 3 bases and J gave up 0 bases, with 6 bases separating them. CDR3 bases: TGCGCCAGCAGCTCCCAGTACCAAGAGACCCAGTACTTC. This translates into CASSSQYQETQYF.

The chain couples TRBV29-1 to TRBJ2-3; 11 nucleotides agree with TRBD2. Germline V gives CDR1 SQVTM, CDR2 ANQGSEA. The CDR3 covers 15 residues. V lost 2 bases, J lost 5 bases, and 6 bases stayed unmatched. This CDR3 is CSVETSGSGGDTQYF. In DNA, the CDR3 is TGCAGCGTTGAAACTAGCGGGAGTGGGGGAGATACGCAGTATTTT.

The chain combines TRBV5-6 with TRBJ1-4; TRBD1 aligns across 7 bases. J was trimmed by 5 bases and V by 4 bases; bases with no gene match: 5. This CDR3 contains 14 residues. Germline values: CDR1 SGHDT, CDR2 YYEEEE. Here the CDR3 reads CASSPGTENEKLFF. CDR3 coding DNA: TGTGCCAGCAGCCCCGGGACAGAAAATGAAAAACTGTTTTTT.

V is TRBV14 and J is TRBJ1-2; D remains ambiguous. The V gene's germline CDR1 is SGHDN and CDR2 FVKESK. The length of the CDR3 is 14 residues. Trimming pared 1 base from V and 5 bases from J, leaving 11 bases between. CDR3 coding DNA: TGTGCCAGCAGCCAAGTTCCAGGAACTTATGGCTACACCTTC. It encodes CASSQVPGTYGYTF.

The chain combines TRBV4-2 with TRBJ2-7; 8 bases are shared with TRBD2. The CDR3 is made up of 15 amino acids. Unmatched junction bases numbered 6, after V lost 3 bases and J lost 2 bases. Germline assignment: CDR1 LGHNA and CDR2 YNFKEQ. The CDR3 coding sequence is TGTGCCAGCAGCCACTATAGCGGGGCAGCCTACGAGCAGTACTTC. Protein sequence: CASSHYSGAAYEQYF.

The chain couples TRBV2 to TRBJ2-6; D gene uncertain. Germline V gene data show CDR1 as SNHLY and CDR2 as FYNNEI. V was cut by 1 base and J by 3 bases, with 7 bases left in between. The CDR3 is 15 amino acids. For the CDR3, the DNA is TGTGCCAGCAGTGAAGTAATAAGTGGGGCCAACGTCCTGACTTTC. Amino acids: CASSEVISGANVLTF.

The chain has TRBV20-1 and TRBJ1-2; D gene ambiguous. V lost 0 bases and J lost 4, with 9 bases in between. The CDR3 loop spans 13 amino acids. Germline values: CDR1 DFQATT, CDR2 SNEGSKA (reference sequence). The CDR3 DNA reads as TGCAGTGCTAGAGAAGACCGAACCTATGGCTACACCTTC. This sequence encodes CSAREDRTYGYTF.

This chain joins TRBV5-4 and TRBJ1-1; D uncertain. CDR3 length equals 13 residues. Looked up from germline, CDR1 is SGHNT and CDR2 is YYREEE (reference sequence). Trimming took 5 bases from V and 3 from J, leaving 11 bases between them. CDR3 protein: CASRQGRDTEAFF. The CDR3 DNA reads TGTGCCAGCAGGCAAGGGAGGGACACTGAAGCTTTCTTT.

This chain joins TRBV19 and TRBJ2-7; 8 bases agree with TRBD1. Germline CDR1 reads LNHDA; CDR2 reads SQIVND (reference sequence). Trimming cost V 8 bases and J 2 bases; bases outside gene matches: 5. This CDR3 spans 13 amino acids. The CDR3: CASGTGKAYEQYF. CDR3 coding DNA: TGTGCCAGTGGGACAGGAAAGGCCTACGAGCAGTACTTC. Based on the CDR3 plus reference TRBV19 and TRBJ2-7, the full variable domain is DGGITQSPKYLFRKEGQNVTLSCEQNLNHDAMYWYRQDPGQGLRLIYYSQIVNDFQKGDIAEGYSVSREKKESFPLTVTSAQKNPTAFYLCASGTGKAYEQYFGPGTRLTVT.

This chain connects TRBV11-2 to TRBJ2-5; perhaps TRBD2 as D (5 bases). This CDR3 contains 15 residues. The germline CDR1 and CDR2 sequences are SGHAT and FQNNGV. V lost 1 base, J lost 2 bases, and 11 bases lay in between. CDR3 bases: TGTGCCAGCAGCTTAGGGCGAGGGCCACAAGAGACCCAGTACTTC. Translated, it gives CASSLGRGPQETQYF. The full variable domain, completed using reference TRBV11-2 and TRBJ2-5, is EAGVAQSPRYKIIEKRQSVAFWCNPISGHATLYWYQQILGQGPKLLIQFQNNGVVDDSQLPKDRFSAERLKGVDSTLKIQPAKLEDSAVYLCASSLGRGPQETQYFGPGTRLLVL.

This rearrangement joins TRBV15 to TRBJ2-7, with 7 bases matching TRBD1. The junction had 10 bases not matched to a gene; V was cut back by 4 bases and J by 4 bases. Germline V gives CDR1 LNHNV, CDR2 YYDKDF (reference sequence). The length of the CDR3 is 15 residues. The CDR3, as DNA: TGTGCCACCAGCACCTATGGGACAGCATTTTACGAGCAGTACTTC. Encoded protein: CATSTYGTAFYEQYF.